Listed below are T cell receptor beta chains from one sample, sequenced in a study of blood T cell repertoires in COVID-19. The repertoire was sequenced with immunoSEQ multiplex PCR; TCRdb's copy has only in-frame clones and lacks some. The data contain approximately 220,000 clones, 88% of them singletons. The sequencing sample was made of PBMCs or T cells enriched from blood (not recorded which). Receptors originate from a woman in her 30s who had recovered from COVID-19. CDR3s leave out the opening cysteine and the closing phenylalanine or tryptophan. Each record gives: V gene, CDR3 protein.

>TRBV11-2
ASSLYPGGGTDTQY
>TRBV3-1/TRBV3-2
ASTTPGQAYGYT
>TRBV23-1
ASSPVSSGNTIY
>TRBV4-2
ASSEQANTEAF
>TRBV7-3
ASSLSRVWDTDTQY
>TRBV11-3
ASSLGSGNTGELF
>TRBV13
ASSPRGQGETQY
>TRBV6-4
ASLREIKIPNYGYT
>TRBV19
ASSLTNREGNGYT
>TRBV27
ASSLRRGESQH
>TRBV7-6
ASSLGISGGLQETQY
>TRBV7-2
ASSALQGGNQPQH
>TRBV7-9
ASSQFWDREAF
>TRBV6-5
ASSPTSATNEKLF
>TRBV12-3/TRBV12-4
ASSLGPNGYT
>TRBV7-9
ASSLPGRDRGQSTEAF
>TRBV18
ASSQLVGTDTQY
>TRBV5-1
ASSLTRQPYYGYT
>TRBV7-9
ASSPGYETQY
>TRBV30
AWMVCGGKNTEAF
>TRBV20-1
SASRTVLGELF
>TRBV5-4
ASSPPSGGDKYNEQF
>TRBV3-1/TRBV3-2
ASSQRGYGYT
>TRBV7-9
ASSLITGSTDTQY
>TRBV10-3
AIGQGGNQPQH
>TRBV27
ASTLFGGNTEAF
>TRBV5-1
ASSLVLASNTGELF
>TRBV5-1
ASSLAGQGNNSPLH
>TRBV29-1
SVGVGGSSGETQY
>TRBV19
ASSIVGQGRTEAF
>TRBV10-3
AISESVTGGYT
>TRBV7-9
ASSLKIEGRTSGNTIY
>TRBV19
ASSTGVAETQY
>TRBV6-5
ASSYSYYMNTEAF
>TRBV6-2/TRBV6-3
ASSYGLAKNIQY
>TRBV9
ASSAGGNTEAF
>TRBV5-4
ASSLGQGGGNEQF
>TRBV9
ASSVGSSGGKSYNEQF
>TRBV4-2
ASSPANNEQF
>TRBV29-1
SVDDRVSNTGELF
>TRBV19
ASSIGGVNEKLF
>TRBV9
ASSGAGAVATDTQY
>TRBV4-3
ASSPDRSYEQY
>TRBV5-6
ASSLYSRQPQH
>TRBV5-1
ASSTGQTGSPLH
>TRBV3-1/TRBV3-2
ASSRLAGGKYQETQY
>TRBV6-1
ASSALLGQPDPSTIY
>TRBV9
ASSARDLNTGELF
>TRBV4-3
ASSRGGQTGTDTQY
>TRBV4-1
ASSPPGGTYEQY
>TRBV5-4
ASSPEYGQGAYGYT
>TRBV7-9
ASSLRGVNYGYT
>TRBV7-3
ASSLTGGTNEKLF
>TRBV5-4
ASSADRVETQY